The 31 T cell receptor beta chains below were found in one sample sequenced in a study of early T cells in non-severe SARS-CoV-2 infection. TCRdb ran MiXCR on the 5' RACE reads and lists one entry per CDR3 protein. The data hold approximately 99,000 distinct CDR3 sequences, with around an eighth observed a single time. Sequenced material: whole blood. These receptors were obtained from an adult who was a healthcare worker with PCR-confirmed SARS-CoV-2 infection or an uninfected control (not recorded which).

This clonotype has at least ten counts. This chain uses TRBV27 with TRBJ2-2, with D perhaps matching TRBD2 (6 bases). The length of the CDR3 is 14 residues. CDR1 is MNHEY and CDR2 is SMNVEV in the germline V gene (reference sequence). Trimming stripped 5 bases from V and 5 bases from J, with 12 bases between. DNA for the CDR3: TGTGCCAGCAGTCCTGTAGCGGCTACCGGGGAGCTGTTTTTT. Amino acids: CASSPVAATGELFF.

The V and J genes are TRBV7-6 and TRBJ2-3; tentatively, D is TRBD1 or TRBD2 (6 bases each). Trimming left V 4 bases short and J 2 bases short, with 16 bases between. Per germline, CDR1 SGHVS and CDR2 FNYEAQ. The CDR3 covers 16 residues. CDR3 DNA: TGTGCCAGCAGCTCCACGGGGGCGGTTGCCACAGATACGCAGTATTTT. Translation: CASSSTGAVATDTQYF.

This clonotype was recorded many times. The chain recombines TRBV5-1 with TRBJ1-1, with D possibly being TRBD1 (6 bases). Deletions cut 5 bases from V and 0 bases from J, with 11 bases between. The CDR3 length is 14 residues. CDR1 and CDR2 (germline): SGHRS, YFSETQ. This CDR3 reads CASSRTAMNTEAFF. The CDR3 region has the DNA TGCGCCAGCAGTCGGACAGCGATGAACACTGAAGCTTTCTTT.

This clonotype was observed once. It may be a read error: a sequence one base away is much more abundant. The chain employs TRBV9 and TRBJ1-2, with TRBD1 matching 8 bases. From germline, CDR1 is SGDLS and CDR2 YYNGEE. This CDR3 contains 17 residues. Trimming took 3 bases from V and 0 from J; bases not matched to a gene: 10. This chain's CDR3 is CASSGRTGTVANYGYTF. As DNA, the CDR3 is TGTGCCAGCAGCGGCAGGACAGGGACCGTAGCTAACTATGGCTACACCTTC.

The table lists this clonotype with many counts. This chain uses TRBV20-1 with TRBJ1-5, with D possibly matching TRBD1 (5 bases). With 6 bases removed from V and 0 bases from J, the gap between germline ends came to 12 bases. The CDR3 loop spans 14 amino acids. The germline gives CDR1 DFQATT, CDR2 SNEGSKA (reference sequence). The CDR3 region is CSATMGVSNQPQHF. The CDR3, as DNA: TGCAGTGCCACTATGGGGGTTAGCAATCAGCCCCAGCATTTT.

The rearrangement uses TRBV28 and TRBJ1-5; no clear D. There are 14 residues in the CDR3. V lost 5 bases and J 1 base, leaving 9 bases between the germline ends. Germline V gives CDR1 MDHEN, CDR2 SYDVKM. The DNA of the CDR3 is TGTGCCAGCAGTCCCCTGGGGAGCAATCAGCCCCAGCATTTT. Its translation: CASSPLGSNQPQHF.

This clonotype has at least ten counts. The rearrangement joins TRBV7-3 to TRBJ1-2; perhaps TRBD1 as D (6 bases). This CDR3 region has 13 residues. Germline CDR1 and CDR2: SGHTA and FQGTGA. V was shortened by 5 bases and J by 1 base, with 8 bases between the two germline ends. CDR3 DNA: TGTGCCAGCAGCCTGGACAGTAACTATGGCTACACCTTC. This gives the protein CASSLDSNYGYTF.

This clonotype was observed a few times. The gene calls are TRBV29-1 and TRBJ2-1, with D maybe TRBD1 (5 bases). CDR1 is SQVTM and CDR2 is ANQGSEA in the germline V gene. CDR3 length equals 12 residues. The V end lost 4 bases, the J end lost 6 bases, and 10 bases lay between the germline ends. The CDR3 region is CSVVGEFNEQFF. Written as DNA, the CDR3 is TGCAGCGTTGTAGGGGAATTCAATGAGCAGTTCTTC.

A few counts support this clonotype. The chain carries TRBV18 and TRBJ2-1; D is unclear. Germline V gene sequence: CDR1 KGHSH, CDR2 LQKENI. The CDR3 extends over 15 amino acids. V lost 1 base and J lost 4, with 11 bases in between. Written as DNA, the CDR3 is TGTGCCAGCTCACCACGGATAGCTGGGTACAATGAGCAGTTCTTC. This encodes CASSPRIAGYNEQFF.

This clonotype showed up just once. One end of the junction varies from germline; a read error may be responsible. The rearrangement uses TRBV12-5 and TRBJ1-1; possibly TRBD1 for D (6 bases). The CDR3 is made up of 14 amino acids. Germline CDR1 is LGHNT and CDR2 is FRNRAP. CDR3 amino acids: CASGSRGAHTVAFF. CDR3 bases: TGTGCTAGTGGCAGCCGGGGGGCGCACACTGTAGCTTTCTTT.

This clonotype occurred many times. The V call is TRBV7-6, the J call TRBJ2-3, with a tentative D call TRBD2 (5 bases). Germline V lookup: CDR1 SGHVS, CDR2 FNYEAQ. The V end lost 3 bases, the J end lost 2 bases, and 12 bases lay between the germline ends. This CDR3 spans 15 amino acids. This CDR3 reads CASSLALAFTDTQYF. The CDR3, as DNA: TGTGCCAGCAGCTTGGCTCTAGCCTTCACAGATACGCAGTATTTT.

There are a few counts of this clonotype. J is TRBJ2-1 and V is TRBV9; TRBD1 agrees at 11 bases. The V segment lost 4 bases and the J segment 2 bases; nucleotides outside the gene matches: 5. CDR1 and CDR2 (germline): SGDLS, YYNGEE. This CDR3 has 16 amino acids. The CDR3 sequence: CASSLRGQGAYNEQFF. The CDR3 DNA follows: TGTGCCAGCAGCCTAAGGGGACAGGGGGCCTACAATGAGCAGTTCTTC.

This clonotype was observed many times. This chain joins TRBV11-2 and TRBJ2-5; 10 positions match TRBD2. Germline V gives CDR1 SGHAT, CDR2 FQNNGV. The CDR3 consists of 14 residues. V lost 5 bases to trimming and J lost 10 bases; unmatched junction nucleotides: 10. The CDR3 bases are TGTGCCAGCAGCACGGGACTAGCGCAGGGGGACCAGTACTTC. Translating gives CASSTGLAQGDQYF.

A few counts support this clonotype. The chain employs TRBV10-3 and TRBJ1-4; D is undetermined. The CDR3 is made up of 12 amino acids. Trimming stripped 6 bases from V and 2 bases from J, with 4 bases between. CDR1 is ENHRY and CDR2 is SYGVKD in the germline V gene. CDR3: CAIRDTNEKLFF. The CDR3 region has the DNA TGTGCCATCAGGGATACTAATGAAAAACTGTTTTTT.

V gene TRBV10-3 combines with J gene TRBJ1-1; TRBD1 matches 9 bases. This CDR3 comprises 14 residues. After removal of 11 bases from V and 6 bases from J, the junction contained 13 bases not matched to a gene. The V gene's germline CDR1 is ENHRY and CDR2 SYGVKD. In DNA form, the CDR3 reads TGTGCCGCCAGCCAGGACAGGGGAACACCTGAAGCTTTCTTT. This gives the protein CAASQDRGTPEAFF.

The CDR3 reads CSASLGGGNTEAFF. The DNA for the CDR3 is TGCAGTGCTAGTCTCGGAGGGGGGAACACTGAAGCTTTCTTT. The chain recombines TRBV20-1 with TRBJ1-1; TRBD1 is a possible D gene (6 bases). V shed 3 bases and J shed 1 base, with 12 bases lying between them. The CDR3 runs to 14 residues. Germline CDR1 is DFQATT and CDR2 is SNEGSKA (reference sequence).

The sample holds many counts of this clonotype. The chain couples TRBV7-3 to TRBJ2-2, with D perhaps TRBD2 (6 bases). The V gene's germline CDR1 is SGHTA and CDR2 FQGTGA. This CDR3 spans 13 amino acids. The V end was cut by 3 bases, the J end by 5 bases, with 7 bases between. CDR3 amino acids: CASSFGGTGELFF. The DNA for the CDR3 is TGTGCCAGCAGCTTCGGAGGGACCGGGGAGCTGTTTTTT. The entire variable domain, with the rest obtained from reference TRBV7-3 and TRBJ2-2, is as follows: GAGVSQTPSNKVTEKGKYVELRCDPISGHTALYWYRQSLGQGPEFLIYFQGTGAADDSGLPNDRFFAVRPEGSVSTLKIQRTERGDSAVYLCASSFGGTGELFFGEGSRLTVL.

For this clonotype: The junction departs from germline at one end; a sequencing error may be responsible. The chain carries TRBV6-5 and TRBJ1-5; 10 positions agree with TRBD1. This CDR3 is 14 amino acids long. Germline values: CDR1 MNHEY, CDR2 SVGAGI. CDR3 DNA: TGTGCCAGCAGTTACGGGACAGGGGATCAGCCCCAACATTTT. Its translation: CASSYGTGDQPQHF.

This clonotype showed up many times. The chain uses TRBV27 and TRBJ1-1; D remains unclear. V was clipped by 2 bases and J by 6 bases, with 10 bases between them. CDR3 length equals 13 residues. CDR1 MNHEY and CDR2 SMNVEV come from the germline V gene (reference sequence). The CDR3 DNA reads TGTGCCAGCAGTTTAAATGCGGTTGCTGAAGCTTTCTTT. The encoded protein is CASSLNAVAEAFF.

The rearrangement joins TRBV2 to TRBJ2-3; maybe TRBD2 (5 bases). CDR1 is SNHLY, CDR2 FYNNEI, per germline. V dropped 6 bases and J dropped 8 bases, with 12 bases sitting between them. This CDR3 is 12 amino acids long. In DNA, the CDR3 is TGTGCCAGCAGGGGGAATGAGGGTACGCAGTATTTT. It codes for CASRGNEGTQYF.

This clonotype was seen ten or more times. CDR3 sequence: CASSPTAGTSFRDTQYF. CDR3 nucleotide sequence: TGTGCCAGCAGTCCCACCGCCGGGACTAGTTTTCGAGATACGCAGTATTTT. The genes are TRBV27 and TRBJ2-3, with 8 nucleotides matching TRBD2. V dropped 5 bases and J dropped 5; count of bases not matched to a gene: 15. The CDR3 totals 17 residues. Germline V gives CDR1 MNHEY, CDR2 SMNVEV (reference sequence).

The table lists this clonotype with many counts. This rearrangement joins TRBV5-1 to TRBJ2-7; D perhaps matches TRBD2 (5 bases). Germline CDR1 SGHRS, CDR2 YFSETQ. V lost 0 bases and J lost 0, with 10 bases in between. The CDR3 contains 15 residues. CDR3 nucleotide sequence: TGCGCCAGCAGCTTGGGCCCCACTAGCTCCTACGAGCAGTACTTC. It is translated as CASSLGPTSSYEQYF.

This clonotype has just a few counts. The rearrangement uses TRBV5-4 and TRBJ1-1; no reliable D call. The length of the CDR3 is 13 residues. The germline V and J ends were trimmed by 4 bases and 0 bases, with 7 bases remaining between them. Germline loops: CDR1 SGHNT, CDR2 YYREEE (reference sequence). CDR3 region: CASSPPMNTEAFF. The CDR3 nucleotides are TGTGCCAGCAGCCCCCCTATGAACACTGAAGCTTTCTTT.

This clonotype was counted many times. This chain links TRBV5-4 with TRBJ2-2; D unresolved. Per the germline V gene, CDR1 is SGHNT and CDR2 is YYREEE (reference sequence). CDR3 length: 13 residues. The V end was cut by 4 bases, the J end by 7 bases, with 11 bases between. The CDR3: CASSPAVGGELFF. The DNA of the CDR3 is TGTGCCAGCAGCCCCGCCGTGGGCGGGGAGCTGTTTTTT.

The table lists this clonotype with many counts. This chain connects TRBV2 to TRBJ2-5, with D perhaps matching TRBD2 (5 bases). The CDR3 totals 14 residues. Trimming pared 7 bases from V and 2 bases from J, leaving 14 bases between. In germline, CDR1 is SNHLY, CDR2 FYNNEI. The CDR3 nucleotides are TGTGCCAGCATACGCTCGGGATTACAAGAGACCCAGTACTTC. It yields the protein CASIRSGLQETQYF.

This clonotype has only a few counts. The CDR3 DNA reads as TGCGCCAGCAGCCAAGTTGACGAATCCTACGAGCAGTACTTC. Protein sequence: CASSQVDESYEQYF. The V call is TRBV4-1, the J call TRBJ2-7; D ambiguous. The CDR3 spans 14 residues. V lost 1 base and J lost 1, with 8 bases in between. Germline V CDR1 and CDR2: MGHRA, YSYEKL.

This clonotype was seen more than once but under ten times. The chain is built from TRBV14 and TRBJ2-7, with a possible D match to TRBD1 (6 bases). Looked up from germline, CDR1 is SGHDN and CDR2 is FVKESK. CDR3 length: 14 amino acids. V was cut by 8 bases and J by 2 bases, with 16 bases left in between. CDR3 amino acids: CASAISTGPYEQYF. CDR3 in DNA: TGTGCCAGCGCTATTTCAACAGGGCCCTACGAGCAGTACTTC.

This clonotype was detected a few times. The chain joins TRBV20-1 to TRBJ1-6; unclear D gene. Looked up from germline, CDR1 is DFQATT and CDR2 is SNEGSKA (reference sequence). V was pared by 0 bases and J by 10 bases, with 13 bases between. The CDR3 is made up of 14 amino acids. As DNA, the CDR3 is TGCAGTGCTAGAGAGCCCGGGTTGGGCTCACCCCTCCACTTT. It encodes CSAREPGLGSPLHF.

This clonotype was counted a few times. V is TRBV29-1 and J is TRBJ2-7; perhaps TRBD2 as D (6 bases). The V and J ends lost 2 bases and 3 bases respectively, with 8 bases between them. CDR1 and CDR2 from the germline V gene are SQVTM and ANQGSEA. There are 12 residues in the CDR3. CDR3 DNA sequence: TGCAGCGTTGAATCGGGGGACTACGAGCAGTACTTC. It translates to CSVESGDYEQYF.

The genes are TRBV29-1 and TRBJ1-5, with TRBD1 matching 9 bases. Germline lookup yields CDR1 SQVTM and CDR2 ANQGSEA. The CDR3 covers 12 residues. V shed 7 bases and J 7 bases; nucleotides not matched to a gene: 5. The CDR3 loop reads CSARTGDQPQHF. For the CDR3, the DNA is TGCAGCGCCCGGACAGGGGACCAGCCCCAGCATTTT.

This clonotype was observed many times. CDR3 loop: CASSSKDRTLKNIQYF. Here the CDR3 DNA reads TGTGCCAGCTCATCGAAGGACAGGACTCTCAAAAACATTCAGTACTTC. The chain joins TRBV18 to TRBJ2-4; 7 bases map to TRBD1. V lost 5 bases and J lost 3; bases outside the gene matches: 10. From germline, CDR1 is KGHSH and CDR2 LQKENI. There are 16 residues in the CDR3. The entire variable domain, with the rest obtained from reference TRBV18 and TRBJ2-4, is as follows: NAGVMQNPRHLVRRRGQEARLRCSPMKGHSHVYWYRQLPEEGLKFMVYLQKENIIDESGMPKERFSAEFPKEGPSILRIQQVVRGDSAAYFCASSSKDRTLKNIQYFGAGTRLSVL.